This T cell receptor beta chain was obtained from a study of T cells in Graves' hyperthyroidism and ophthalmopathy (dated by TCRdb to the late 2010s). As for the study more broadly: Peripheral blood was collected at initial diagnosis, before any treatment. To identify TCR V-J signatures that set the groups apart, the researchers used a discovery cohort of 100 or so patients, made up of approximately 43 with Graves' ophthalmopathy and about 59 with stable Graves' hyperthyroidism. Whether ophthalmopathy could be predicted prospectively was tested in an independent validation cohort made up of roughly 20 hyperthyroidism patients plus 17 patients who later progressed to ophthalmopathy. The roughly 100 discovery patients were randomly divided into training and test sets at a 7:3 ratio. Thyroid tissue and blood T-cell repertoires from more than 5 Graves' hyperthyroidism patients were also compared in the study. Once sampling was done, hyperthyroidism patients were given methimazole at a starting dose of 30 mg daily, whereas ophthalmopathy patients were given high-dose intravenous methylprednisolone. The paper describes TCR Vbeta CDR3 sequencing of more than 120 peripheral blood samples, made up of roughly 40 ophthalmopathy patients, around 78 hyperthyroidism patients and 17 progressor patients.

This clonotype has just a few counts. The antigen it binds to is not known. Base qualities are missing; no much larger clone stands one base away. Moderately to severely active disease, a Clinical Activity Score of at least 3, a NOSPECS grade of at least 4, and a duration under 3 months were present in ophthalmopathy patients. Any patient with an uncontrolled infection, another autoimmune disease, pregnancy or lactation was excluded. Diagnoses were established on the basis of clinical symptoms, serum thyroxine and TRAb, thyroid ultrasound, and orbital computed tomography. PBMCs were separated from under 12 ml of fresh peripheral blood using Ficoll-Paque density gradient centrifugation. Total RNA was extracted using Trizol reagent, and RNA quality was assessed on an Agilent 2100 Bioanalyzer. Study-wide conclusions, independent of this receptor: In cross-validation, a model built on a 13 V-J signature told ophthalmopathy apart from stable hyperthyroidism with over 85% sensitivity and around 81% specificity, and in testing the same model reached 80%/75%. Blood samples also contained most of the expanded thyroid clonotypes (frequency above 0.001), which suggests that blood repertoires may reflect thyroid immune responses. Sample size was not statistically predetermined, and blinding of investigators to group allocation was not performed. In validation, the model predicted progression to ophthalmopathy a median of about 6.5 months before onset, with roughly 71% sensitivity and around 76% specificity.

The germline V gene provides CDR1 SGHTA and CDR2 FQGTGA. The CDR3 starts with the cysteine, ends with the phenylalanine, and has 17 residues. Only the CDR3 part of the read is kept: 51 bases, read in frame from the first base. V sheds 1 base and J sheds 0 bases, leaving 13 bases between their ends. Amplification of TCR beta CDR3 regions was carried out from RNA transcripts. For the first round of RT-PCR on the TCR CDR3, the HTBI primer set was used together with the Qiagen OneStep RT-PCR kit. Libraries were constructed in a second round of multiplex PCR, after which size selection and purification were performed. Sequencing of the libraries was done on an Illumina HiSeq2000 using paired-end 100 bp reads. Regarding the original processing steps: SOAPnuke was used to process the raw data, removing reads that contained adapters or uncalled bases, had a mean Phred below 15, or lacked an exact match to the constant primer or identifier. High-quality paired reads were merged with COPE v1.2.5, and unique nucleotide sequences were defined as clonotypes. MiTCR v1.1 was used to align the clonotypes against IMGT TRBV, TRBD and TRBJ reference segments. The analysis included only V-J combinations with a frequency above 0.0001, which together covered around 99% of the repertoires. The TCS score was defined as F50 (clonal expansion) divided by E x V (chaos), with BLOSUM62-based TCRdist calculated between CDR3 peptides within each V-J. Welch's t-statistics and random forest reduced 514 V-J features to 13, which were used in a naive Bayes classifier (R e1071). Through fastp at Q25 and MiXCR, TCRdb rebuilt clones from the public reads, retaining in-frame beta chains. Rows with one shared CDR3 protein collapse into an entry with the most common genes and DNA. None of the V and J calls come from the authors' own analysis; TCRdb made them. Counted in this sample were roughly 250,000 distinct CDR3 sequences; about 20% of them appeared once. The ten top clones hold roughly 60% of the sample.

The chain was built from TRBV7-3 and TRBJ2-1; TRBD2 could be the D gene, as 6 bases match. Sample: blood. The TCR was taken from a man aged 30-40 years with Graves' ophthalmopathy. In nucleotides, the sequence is TGTGCCAGCAGCTTAAGGTCTAGCGTCAGCTCCTACAATGAGCAGTTCTTC. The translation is CASSLRSSVSSYNEQFF.